This T cell receptor (beta chain) appears in the sequencing data of a study of T cells after yellow fever vaccination. Study conclusions and caveats: Clones from primary vaccination mostly reappeared after the booster (less than 98% CD4, about 88% CD8). Just a small share of clonotypes turned up in the CD4 compartment as well as the CD8 compartment.

This clonotype was detected many times. Antigen specificity is unknown. The CDR3 consists of 14 residues. Trimming cost V 6 bases and J 1 base, with 10 bases left between them. Template switching by 5'RACE produced TCR cDNA, adding a universal primer site and UMIs. TCRdb reanalysed the 5' RACE reads using MiXCR and keeps one entry per CDR3 protein. Of some 400,000 distinct CDR3 sequences listed, approximately 6% are singletons. Sequencing used PBMCs, obtained 5 days after the yellow fever booster vaccination. This sequence was found in a man aged 25 to 40 who received the YFV17D yellow fever vaccine. V gene TRBV12-3 or TRBV12-4 combines with J gene TRBJ2-4, with D unclear. DNA for the CDR3: TGTGCCAGCAGACCTAGTGGTGCCAAAAACATTCAGTACTTC. Translating it yields CASRPSGAKNIQYF.